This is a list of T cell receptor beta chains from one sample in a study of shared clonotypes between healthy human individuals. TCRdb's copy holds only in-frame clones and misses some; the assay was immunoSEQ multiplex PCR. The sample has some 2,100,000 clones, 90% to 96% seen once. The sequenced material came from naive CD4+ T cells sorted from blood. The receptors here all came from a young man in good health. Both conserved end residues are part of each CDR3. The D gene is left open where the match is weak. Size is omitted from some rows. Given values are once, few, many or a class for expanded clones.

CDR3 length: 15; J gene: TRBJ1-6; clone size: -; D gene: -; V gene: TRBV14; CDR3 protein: CASSQVLGTRSPLHF; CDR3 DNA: TGTGCCAGCAGCCAAGTGTTGGGGACGAGATCACCCCTCCACTTT
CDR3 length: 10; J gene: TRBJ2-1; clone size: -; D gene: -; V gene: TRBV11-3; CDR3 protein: CASSYNEQFF; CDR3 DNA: TGTGCCAGCAGCTATAACGAGCAGTTCTTC
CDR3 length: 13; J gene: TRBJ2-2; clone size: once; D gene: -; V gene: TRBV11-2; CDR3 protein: CASSFLITGELFF; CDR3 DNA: TGTGCCAGCAGCTTTTTGATCACCGGGGAGCTGTTTTTT
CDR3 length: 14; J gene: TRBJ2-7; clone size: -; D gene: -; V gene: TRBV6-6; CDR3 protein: CASSPPGRNYEQYF; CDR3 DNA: TGTGCCAGCAGTCCCCCCGGGAGAAACTACGAGCAGTACTTC
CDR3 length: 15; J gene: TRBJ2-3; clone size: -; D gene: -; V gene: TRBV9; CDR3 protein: CASSVDASATDTQYF; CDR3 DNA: TGTGCCAGCAGCGTAGATGCTAGCGCCACAGATACGCAGTATTTT
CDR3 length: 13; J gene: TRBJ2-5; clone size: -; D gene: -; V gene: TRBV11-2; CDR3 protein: CASSSEMGETQYF; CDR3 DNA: TGTGCCAGCAGCTCCGAAATGGGAGAGACCCAGTACTTC
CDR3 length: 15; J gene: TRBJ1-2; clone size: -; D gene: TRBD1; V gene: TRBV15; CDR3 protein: CATSSGTVKNYGYTF; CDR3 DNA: TGTGCCACCAGCAGCGGGACAGTGAAAAACTATGGCTACACCTTC
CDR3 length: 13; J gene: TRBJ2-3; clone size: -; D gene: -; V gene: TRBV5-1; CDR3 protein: CASSLTLTDTQYF; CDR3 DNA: TGCGCCAGCAGCTTGACCCTCACAGATACGCAGTATTTT
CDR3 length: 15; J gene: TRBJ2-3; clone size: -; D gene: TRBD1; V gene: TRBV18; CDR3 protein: CASSPPQGATDTQYF; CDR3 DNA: TGTGCCAGCTCACCACCTCAGGGGGCCACAGATACGCAGTATTTT
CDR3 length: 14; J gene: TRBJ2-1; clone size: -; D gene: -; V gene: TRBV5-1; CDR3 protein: CASSTDSVYNEQFF; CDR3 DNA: TGCGCCAGCAGCACGGACTCCGTCTACAATGAGCAGTTCTTC
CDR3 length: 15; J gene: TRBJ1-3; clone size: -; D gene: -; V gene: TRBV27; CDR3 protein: CASSFSSNSGNTIYF; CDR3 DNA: TGTGCCAGCAGTTTTTCGAGCAACTCTGGAAACACCATATATTTT
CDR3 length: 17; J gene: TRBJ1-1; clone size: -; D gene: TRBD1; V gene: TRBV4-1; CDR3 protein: CASSRTGERRMNTEAFF; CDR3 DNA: TGCGCCAGCAGCCGGACAGGGGAAAGGAGGATGAACACTGAAGCTTTCTTT
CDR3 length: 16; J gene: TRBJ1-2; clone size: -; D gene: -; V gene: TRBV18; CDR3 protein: CASSPGQSGEGYGYTF; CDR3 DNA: TGTGCCAGCTCACCGGGCCAGAGCGGTGAGGGCTATGGCTACACCTTC
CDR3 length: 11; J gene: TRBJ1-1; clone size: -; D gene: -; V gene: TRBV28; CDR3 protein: CASSKRDEAFF; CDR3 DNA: TGTGCCAGCAGTAAAAGGGACGAAGCTTTCTTT
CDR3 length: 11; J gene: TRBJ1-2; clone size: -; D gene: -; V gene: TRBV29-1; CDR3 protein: CSVEPGGGYTF; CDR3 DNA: TGCAGCGTTGAACCGGGAGGCGGCTACACCTTC
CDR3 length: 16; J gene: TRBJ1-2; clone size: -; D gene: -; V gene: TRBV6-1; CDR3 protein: CASSEAADLRRYGYTF; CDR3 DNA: TGTGCCAGCAGTGAAGCGGCCGACTTGCGTCGCTATGGCTACACCTTC
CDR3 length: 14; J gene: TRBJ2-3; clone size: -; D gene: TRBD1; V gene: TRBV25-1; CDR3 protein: CASSVTGVADTQYF; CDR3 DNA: TGTGCCAGCAGCGTGACAGGGGTCGCAGATACGCAGTATTTT
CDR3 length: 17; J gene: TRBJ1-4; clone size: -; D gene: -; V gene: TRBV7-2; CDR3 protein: CASSPTGTARANEKLFF; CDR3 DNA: TGTGCCAGCAGCCCCACAGGGACCGCGCGGGCTAATGAAAAACTGTTTTTT
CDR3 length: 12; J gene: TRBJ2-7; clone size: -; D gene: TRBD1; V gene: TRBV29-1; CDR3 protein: CSVNRGLDEQYF; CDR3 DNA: TGCAGCGTGAACAGGGGGCTGGACGAGCAGTACTTC
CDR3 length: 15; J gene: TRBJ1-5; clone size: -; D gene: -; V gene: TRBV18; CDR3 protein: CASSSQGWSNQPQHF; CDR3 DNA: TGTGCCAGCTCATCACAGGGTTGGAGCAATCAGCCCCAGCATTTT
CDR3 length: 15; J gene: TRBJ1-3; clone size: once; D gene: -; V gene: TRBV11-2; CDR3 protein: CASSLDLGARNTIYF; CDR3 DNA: TGTGCCAGCAGCTTAGATCTCGGGGCTCGAAACACCATATATTTT
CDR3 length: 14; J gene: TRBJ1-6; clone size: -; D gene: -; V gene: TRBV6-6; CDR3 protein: CASLRTETDSPLHF; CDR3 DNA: TGTGCCAGCCTAAGGACCGAGACTGATTCACCCCTCCACTTT
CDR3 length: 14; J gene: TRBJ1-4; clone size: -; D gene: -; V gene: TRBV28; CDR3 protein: CASSSSLTYEKLFF; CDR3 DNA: TGTGCCAGCAGTTCATCATTGACGTATGAAAAACTGTTTTTT
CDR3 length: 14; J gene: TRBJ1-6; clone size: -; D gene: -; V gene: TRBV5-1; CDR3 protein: CASSRTGMDSPLHF; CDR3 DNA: TGCGCCAGCAGCCGAACCGGAATGGATTCACCCCTCCACTTT
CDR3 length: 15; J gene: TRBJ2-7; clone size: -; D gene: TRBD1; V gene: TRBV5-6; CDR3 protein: CASSLEGGSSYEQYF; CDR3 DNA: TGTGCCAGCAGCTTGGAAGGGGGCAGCTCCTACGAGCAGTACTTC
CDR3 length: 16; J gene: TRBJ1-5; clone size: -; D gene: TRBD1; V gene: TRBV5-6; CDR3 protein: CASSLDRGLGNQPQHF; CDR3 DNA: TGTGCCAGCAGCCTCGACAGGGGGCTGGGCAATCAGCCCCAGCATTTT
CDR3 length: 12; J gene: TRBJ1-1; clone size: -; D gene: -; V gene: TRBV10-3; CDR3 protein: CAIRETGTEAFF; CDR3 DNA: TGTGCCATCCGGGAGACCGGCACTGAAGCTTTCTTT
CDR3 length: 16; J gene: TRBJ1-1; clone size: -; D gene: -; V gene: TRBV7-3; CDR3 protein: CASSLTQRLRGAEAFF; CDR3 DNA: TGTGCCAGCAGCTTAACCCAACGCCTGCGTGGCGCTGAAGCTTTCTTT
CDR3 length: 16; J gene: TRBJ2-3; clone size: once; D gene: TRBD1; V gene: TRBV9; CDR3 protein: CASSVANRGDTDTQYF; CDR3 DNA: TGTGCCAGCAGCGTAGCTAACAGGGGGGACACAGATACGCAGTATTTT
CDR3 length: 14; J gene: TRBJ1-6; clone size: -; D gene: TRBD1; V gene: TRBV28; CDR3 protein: CASITGTVLRPLHF; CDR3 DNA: TGTGCCAGCATCACCGGGACAGTTCTGCGACCCCTCCACTTT
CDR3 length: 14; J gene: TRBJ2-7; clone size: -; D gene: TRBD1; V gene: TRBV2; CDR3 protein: CASLPRDRGYEQYF; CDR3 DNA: TGTGCCAGCCTACCAAGGGACAGGGGGTACGAGCAGTACTTC
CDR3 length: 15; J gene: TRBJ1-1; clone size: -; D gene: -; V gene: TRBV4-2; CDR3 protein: CASSLPQGGGTEAFF; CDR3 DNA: TGTGCCAGCAGCCTCCCCCAGGGAGGGGGCACTGAAGCTTTCTTT
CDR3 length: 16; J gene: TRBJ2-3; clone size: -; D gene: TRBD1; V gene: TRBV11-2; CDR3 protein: CASSLWTDRAGDTQYF; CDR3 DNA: TGTGCCAGCAGCTTATGGACGGACAGGGCAGGGGATACGCAGTATTTT
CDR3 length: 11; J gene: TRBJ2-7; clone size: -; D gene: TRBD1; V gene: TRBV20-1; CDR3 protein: CSAGQGFEQYF; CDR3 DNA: TGCAGTGCTGGACAGGGGTTCGAGCAGTACTTC
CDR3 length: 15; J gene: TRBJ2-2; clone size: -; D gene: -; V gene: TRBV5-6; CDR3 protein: CASSWDGPNTGELFF; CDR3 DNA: TGTGCCAGCAGCTGGGACGGTCCGAACACCGGGGAGCTGTTTTTT
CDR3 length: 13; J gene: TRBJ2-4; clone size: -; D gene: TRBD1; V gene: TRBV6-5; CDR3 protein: CASRAAGTGFQYF; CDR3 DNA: TGTGCCAGCAGAGCAGCCGGGACAGGGTTTCAGTACTTC
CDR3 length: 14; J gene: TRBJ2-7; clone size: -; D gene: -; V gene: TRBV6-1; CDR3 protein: CASSLVEGGYEQYF; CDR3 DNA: TGTGCCAGCAGCCTTGTTGAGGGAGGTTACGAGCAGTACTTC
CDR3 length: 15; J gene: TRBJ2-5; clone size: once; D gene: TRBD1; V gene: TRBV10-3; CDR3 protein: CAISGGQGGQETQYF; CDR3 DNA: TGTGCCATCAGTGGGGGACAGGGAGGGCAAGAGACCCAGTACTTC
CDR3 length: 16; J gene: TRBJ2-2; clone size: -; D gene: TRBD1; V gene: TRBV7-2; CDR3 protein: CASREQQGIGTGELFF; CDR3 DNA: TGTGCCAGCAGAGAACAACAGGGGATTGGCACCGGGGAGCTGTTTTTT
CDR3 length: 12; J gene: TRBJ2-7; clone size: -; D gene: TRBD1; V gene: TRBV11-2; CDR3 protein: CASSLDRAEQYF; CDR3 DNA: TGTGCCAGCAGCCTCGACAGGGCCGAGCAGTACTTC
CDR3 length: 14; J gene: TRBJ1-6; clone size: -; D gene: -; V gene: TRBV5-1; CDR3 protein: CASSDTGLGSPLHF; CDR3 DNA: TGCGCCAGTAGTGACACAGGGCTGGGTTCACCCCTCCACTTT
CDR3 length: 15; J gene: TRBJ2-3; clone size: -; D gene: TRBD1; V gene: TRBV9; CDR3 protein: CASSPSDRGTDTQYF; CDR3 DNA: TGTGCCAGCAGCCCCTCGGACAGGGGCACAGATACGCAGTATTTT
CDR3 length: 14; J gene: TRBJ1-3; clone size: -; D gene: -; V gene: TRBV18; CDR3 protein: CASSPDSSGNTIYF; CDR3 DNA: TGTGCCAGCTCTCCAGACAGCTCTGGAAACACCATATATTTT
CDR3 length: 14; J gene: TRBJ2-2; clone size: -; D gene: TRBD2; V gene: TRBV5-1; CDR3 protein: CATSSGTNTGELFF; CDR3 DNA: TGCGCCACCTCCAGCGGGACGAACACCGGGGAGCTGTTTTTT
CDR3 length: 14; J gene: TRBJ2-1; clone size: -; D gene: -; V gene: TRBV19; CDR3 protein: CASRTGTGYNEQFF; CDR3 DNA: TGTGCCAGCAGAACCGGGACTGGATACAATGAGCAGTTCTTC
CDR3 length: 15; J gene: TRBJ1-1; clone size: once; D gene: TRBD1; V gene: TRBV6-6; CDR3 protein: CASSYSDRGSTEAFF; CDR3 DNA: TGTGCCAGCAGTTACAGTGACAGGGGGAGCACTGAAGCTTTCTTT
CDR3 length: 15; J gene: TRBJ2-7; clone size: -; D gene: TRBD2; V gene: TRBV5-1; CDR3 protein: CASSVLAGELNEQYF; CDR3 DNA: TGCGCCAGCAGCGTACTAGCGGGAGAGCTGAACGAGCAGTACTTC
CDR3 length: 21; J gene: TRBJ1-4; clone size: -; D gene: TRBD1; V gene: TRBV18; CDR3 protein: CASSQRKLNPGQGASYEKLFF; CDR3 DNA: TGTGCCAGCTCACAACGAAAATTAAATCCGGGACAGGGGGCTTCATATGAAAAACTGTTTTTT
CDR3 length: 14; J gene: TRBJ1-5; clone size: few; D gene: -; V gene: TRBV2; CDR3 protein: CASSELGLSQPQHF; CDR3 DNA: TGTGCCAGCAGTGAACTTGGGTTAAGTCAGCCCCAGCATTTT
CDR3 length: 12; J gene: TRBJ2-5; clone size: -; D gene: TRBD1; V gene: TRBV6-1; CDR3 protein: CAISDRRETQYF; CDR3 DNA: TGTGCCATCTCGGACAGGAGGGAGACCCAGTACTTC
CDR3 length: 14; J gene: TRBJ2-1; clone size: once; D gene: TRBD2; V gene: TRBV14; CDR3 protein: CASSSLAGDNEQFF; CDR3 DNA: TGTGCCAGCAGCTCACTAGCGGGGGACAATGAGCAGTTCTTC
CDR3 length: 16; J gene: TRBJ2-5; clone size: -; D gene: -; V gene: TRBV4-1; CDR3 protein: CASSQVPGGLEETQYF; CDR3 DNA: TGCGCCAGCAGCCAAGTTCCTGGGGGGCTCGAAGAGACCCAGTACTTC
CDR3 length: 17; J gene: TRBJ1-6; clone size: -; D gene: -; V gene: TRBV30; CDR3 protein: CAWSVSRTSSYNSPLHF; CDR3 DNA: TGTGCCTGGAGTGTTTCCAGGACGAGCTCCTATAATTCACCCCTCCACTTT
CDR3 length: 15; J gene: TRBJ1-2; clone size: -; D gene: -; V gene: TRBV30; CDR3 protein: CAWSTRAGRGYGYTF; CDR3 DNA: TGTGCCTGGAGTACCCGGGCAGGGAGAGGGTATGGCTACACCTTC
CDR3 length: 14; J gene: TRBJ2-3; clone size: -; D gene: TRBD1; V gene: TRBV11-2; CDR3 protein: CASGTGRAADTQYF; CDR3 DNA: TGTGCCAGCGGGACAGGGAGGGCGGCAGATACGCAGTATTTT